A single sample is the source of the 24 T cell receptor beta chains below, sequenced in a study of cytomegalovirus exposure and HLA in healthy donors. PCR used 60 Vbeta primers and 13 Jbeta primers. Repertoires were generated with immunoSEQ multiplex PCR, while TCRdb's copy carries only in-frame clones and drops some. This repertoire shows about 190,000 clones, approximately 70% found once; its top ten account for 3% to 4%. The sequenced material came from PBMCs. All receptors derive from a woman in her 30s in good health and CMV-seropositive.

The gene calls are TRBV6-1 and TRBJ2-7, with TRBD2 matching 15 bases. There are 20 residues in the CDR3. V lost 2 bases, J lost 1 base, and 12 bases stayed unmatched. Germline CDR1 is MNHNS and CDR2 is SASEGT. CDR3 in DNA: TGTGCCAGCAGTGAAAGGACAGGACTAGCGGGAGGGCCAGTATCCTACGAGCAGTACTTC. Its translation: CASSERTGLAGGPVSYEQYF.

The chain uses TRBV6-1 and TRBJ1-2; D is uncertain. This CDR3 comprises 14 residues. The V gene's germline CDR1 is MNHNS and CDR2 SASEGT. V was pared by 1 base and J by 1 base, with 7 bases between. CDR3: CASSEGLDNYGYTF. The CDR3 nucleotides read TGTGCCAGCAGTGAAGGTCTAGATAACTATGGCTACACCTTC.

The CDR3 spells CASSYSGRGETQYF. For the CDR3, the DNA is TGTGCCAGCAGTTACTCGGGGCGGGGTGAGACCCAGTACTTC. The J gene is TRBJ2-5, the V gene TRBV6-5, with D maybe TRBD2 (6 bases). V was cut by 0 bases and J by 5 bases, with 10 bases left in between. The CDR3 extends over 14 amino acids. CDR1 and CDR2 from the germline V gene are MNHEY and SVGAGI.

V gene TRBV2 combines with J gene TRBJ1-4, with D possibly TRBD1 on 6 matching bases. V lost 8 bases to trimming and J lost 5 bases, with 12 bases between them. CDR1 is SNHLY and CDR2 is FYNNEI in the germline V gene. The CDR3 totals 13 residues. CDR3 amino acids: CASLRGTNEKLFF. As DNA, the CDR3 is TGTGCCAGCCTACGAGGGACAAATGAAAAACTGTTTTTT. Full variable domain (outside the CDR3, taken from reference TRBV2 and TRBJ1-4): EPEVTQTPSHQVTQMGQEVILRCVPISNHLYFYWYRQILGQKVEFLVSFYNNEISEKSEIFDDQFSVERPDGSNFTLKIRSTKLEDSAMYFCASLRGTNEKLFFGSGTQLSVL.

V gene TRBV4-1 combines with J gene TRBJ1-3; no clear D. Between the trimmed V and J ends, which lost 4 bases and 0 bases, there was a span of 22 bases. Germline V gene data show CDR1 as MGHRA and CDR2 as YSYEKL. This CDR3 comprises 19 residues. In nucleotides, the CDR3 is TGCGCCAGCAGCCCCCCGAAAGGCCGACTCGAAAACTCTGGAAACACCATATATTTT. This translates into CASSPPKGRLENSGNTIYF.

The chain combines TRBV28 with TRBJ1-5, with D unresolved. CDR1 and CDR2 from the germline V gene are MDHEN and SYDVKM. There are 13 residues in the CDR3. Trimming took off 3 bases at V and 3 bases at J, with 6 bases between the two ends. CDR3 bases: TGTGCCAGCAGTTTTCAGGACAATCAGCCCCAGCATTTT. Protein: CASSFQDNQPQHF.

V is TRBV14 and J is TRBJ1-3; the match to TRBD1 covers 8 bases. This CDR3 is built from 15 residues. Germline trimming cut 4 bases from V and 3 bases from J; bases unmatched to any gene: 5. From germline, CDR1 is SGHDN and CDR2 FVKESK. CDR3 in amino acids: CASSPTGAGGNTIYF. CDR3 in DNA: TGTGCCAGCAGCCCGACAGGGGCGGGTGGAAACACCATATATTTT.

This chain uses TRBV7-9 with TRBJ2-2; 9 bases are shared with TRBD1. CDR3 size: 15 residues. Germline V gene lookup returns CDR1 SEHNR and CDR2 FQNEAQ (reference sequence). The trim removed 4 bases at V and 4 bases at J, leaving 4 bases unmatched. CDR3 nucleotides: TGTGCCAGCAGCTCCGGGACAGGGTTCACCGGGGAGCTGTTTTTT. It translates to CASSSGTGFTGELFF.

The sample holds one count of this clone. CDR3 loop: CASSPPVGQNTGELFF. In DNA, the CDR3 is TGTGCCAGTAGTCCCCCAGTGGGACAGAACACCGGGGAGCTGTTTTTT. This chain uses TRBV19 with TRBJ2-2; D possibly corresponds to TRBD1 (6 bases). CDR1 is LNHDA, CDR2 SQIVND, per germline (reference sequence). V was pared by 5 bases and J by 1 base, with 14 bases between. The CDR3 is 16 residues long.

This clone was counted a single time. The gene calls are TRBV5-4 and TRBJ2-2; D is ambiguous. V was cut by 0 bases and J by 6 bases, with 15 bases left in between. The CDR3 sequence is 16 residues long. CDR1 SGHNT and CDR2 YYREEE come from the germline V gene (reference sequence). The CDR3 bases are TGTGCCAGCAGCTTGGCCGATCGAGAATTGGCCGGGGAGCTGTTTTTT. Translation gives CASSLADRELAGELFF.

CDR3 residues: CSVEDRTYEQYF. In nucleotides, the CDR3 is TGCAGCGTTGAGGACAGAACCTACGAGCAGTACTTC. This chain links TRBV29-1 with TRBJ2-7, with D possibly matching TRBD1 (6 bases). V gave up 3 bases and J gave up 2 bases, with 8 bases separating them. The CDR3 is made up of 12 amino acids. Per germline, CDR1 SQVTM and CDR2 ANQGSEA.

Here the CDR3 DNA reads TGTGCCAGCAGTTTGAAGGGGCAGTATGGCTACACCTTC. Amino acids: CASSLKGQYGYTF. The chain couples TRBV27 to TRBJ1-2; a weak D match, TRBD1 (5 bases). The V end lost 3 bases, the J end lost 5 bases, and 10 bases lay between the germline ends. CDR1 and CDR2 (germline): MNHEY, SMNVEV (reference sequence). This CDR3 has 13 amino acids.

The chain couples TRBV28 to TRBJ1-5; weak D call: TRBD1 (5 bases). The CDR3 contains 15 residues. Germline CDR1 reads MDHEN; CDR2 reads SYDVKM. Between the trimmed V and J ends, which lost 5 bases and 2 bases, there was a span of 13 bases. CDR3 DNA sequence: TGTGCCAGCAGTCCGGGGGTCAGCGGCAATCAGCCCCAGCATTTT. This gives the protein CASSPGVSGNQPQHF.

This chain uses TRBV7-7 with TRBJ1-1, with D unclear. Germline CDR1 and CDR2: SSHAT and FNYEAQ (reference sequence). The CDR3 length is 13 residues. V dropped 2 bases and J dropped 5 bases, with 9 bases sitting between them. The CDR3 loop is CASSLRPGTEAFF. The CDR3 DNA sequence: TGTGCCAGCAGCTTAAGGCCGGGAACTGAAGCTTTCTTT.

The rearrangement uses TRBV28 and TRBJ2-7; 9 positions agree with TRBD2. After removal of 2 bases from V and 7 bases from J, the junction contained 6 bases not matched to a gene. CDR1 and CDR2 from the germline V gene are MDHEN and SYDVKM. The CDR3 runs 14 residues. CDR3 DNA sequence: TGTGCCAGCAGTTTAGTAGCGGGAGAGGGGGAGCAGTACTTC. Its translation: CASSLVAGEGEQYF.

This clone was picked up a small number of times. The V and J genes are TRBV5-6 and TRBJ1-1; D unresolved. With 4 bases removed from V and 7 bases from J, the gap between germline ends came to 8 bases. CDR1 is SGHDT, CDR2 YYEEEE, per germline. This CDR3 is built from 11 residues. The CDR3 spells CASSVGSEAFF. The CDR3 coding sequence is TGTGCCAGCAGCGTCGGTAGTGAAGCTTTCTTT.

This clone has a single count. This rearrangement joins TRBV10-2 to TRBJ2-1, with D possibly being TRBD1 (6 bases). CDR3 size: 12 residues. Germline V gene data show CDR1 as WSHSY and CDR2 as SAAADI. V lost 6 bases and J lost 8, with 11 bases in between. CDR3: CASSRDRYEQFF. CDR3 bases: TGCGCCAGCAGCCGCGACAGGTATGAGCAGTTCTTC.

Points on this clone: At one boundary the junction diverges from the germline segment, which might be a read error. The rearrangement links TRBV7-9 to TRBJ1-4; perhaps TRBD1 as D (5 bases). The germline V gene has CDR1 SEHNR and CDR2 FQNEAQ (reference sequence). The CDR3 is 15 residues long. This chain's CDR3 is CSSSLGEGRNEKLFF. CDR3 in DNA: TGTTCCAGCAGCTTAGGGGAGGGCAGAAATGAAAAACTGTTTTTT.

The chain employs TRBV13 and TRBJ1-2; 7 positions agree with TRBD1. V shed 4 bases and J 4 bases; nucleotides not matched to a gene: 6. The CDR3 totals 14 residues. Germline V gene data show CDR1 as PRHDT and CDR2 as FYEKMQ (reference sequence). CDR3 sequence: CASSSTGEPYGYTF. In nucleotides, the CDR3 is TGTGCCAGCAGCTCCACAGGGGAGCCCTATGGCTACACCTTC.

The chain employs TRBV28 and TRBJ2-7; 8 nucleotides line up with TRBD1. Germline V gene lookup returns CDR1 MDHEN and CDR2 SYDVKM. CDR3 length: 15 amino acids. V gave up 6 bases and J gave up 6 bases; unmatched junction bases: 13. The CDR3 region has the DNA TGTGCCAGCAGCCCTCCTCGACAGGGGCTCGGCGAGCAGTACTTC. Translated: CASSPPRQGLGEQYF.

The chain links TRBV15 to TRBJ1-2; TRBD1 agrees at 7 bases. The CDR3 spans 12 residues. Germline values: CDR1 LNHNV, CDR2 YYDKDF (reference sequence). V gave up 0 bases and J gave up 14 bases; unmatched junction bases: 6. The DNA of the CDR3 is TGTGCCACCAGCAGAGAAGGGGGCGGCTGTACCTTC. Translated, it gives CATSREGGGCTF.

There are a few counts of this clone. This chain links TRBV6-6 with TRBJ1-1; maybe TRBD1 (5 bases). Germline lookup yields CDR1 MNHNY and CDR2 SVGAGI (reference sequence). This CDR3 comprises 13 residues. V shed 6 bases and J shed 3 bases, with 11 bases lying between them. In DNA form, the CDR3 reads TGTGCCAGCAGATCAGGGTGGGACACTGAAGCTTTCTTT. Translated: CASRSGWDTEAFF.

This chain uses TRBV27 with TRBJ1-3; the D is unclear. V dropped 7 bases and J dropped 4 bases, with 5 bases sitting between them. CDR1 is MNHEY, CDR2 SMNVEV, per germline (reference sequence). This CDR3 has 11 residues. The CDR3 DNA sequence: TGTGCCAGCATCAGGGGAAACACCATATATTTT. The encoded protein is CASIRGNTIYF.

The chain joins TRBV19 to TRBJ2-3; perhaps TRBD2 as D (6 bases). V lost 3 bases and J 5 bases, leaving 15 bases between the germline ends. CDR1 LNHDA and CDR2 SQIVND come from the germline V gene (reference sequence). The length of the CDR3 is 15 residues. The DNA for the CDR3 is TGTGCCAGTAGTATGGATCGGGGGTTGGAAGATACGCAGTATTTT. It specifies CASSMDRGLEDTQYF.